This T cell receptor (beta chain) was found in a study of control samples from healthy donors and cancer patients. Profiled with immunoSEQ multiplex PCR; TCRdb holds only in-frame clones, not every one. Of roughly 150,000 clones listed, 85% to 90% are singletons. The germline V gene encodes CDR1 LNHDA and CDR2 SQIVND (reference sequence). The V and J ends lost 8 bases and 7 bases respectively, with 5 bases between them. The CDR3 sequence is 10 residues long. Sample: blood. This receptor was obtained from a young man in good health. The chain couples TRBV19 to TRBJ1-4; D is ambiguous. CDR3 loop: CASGAEKLFF. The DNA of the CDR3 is TGTGCCAGTGGTGCTGAAAAACTGTTTTTT.